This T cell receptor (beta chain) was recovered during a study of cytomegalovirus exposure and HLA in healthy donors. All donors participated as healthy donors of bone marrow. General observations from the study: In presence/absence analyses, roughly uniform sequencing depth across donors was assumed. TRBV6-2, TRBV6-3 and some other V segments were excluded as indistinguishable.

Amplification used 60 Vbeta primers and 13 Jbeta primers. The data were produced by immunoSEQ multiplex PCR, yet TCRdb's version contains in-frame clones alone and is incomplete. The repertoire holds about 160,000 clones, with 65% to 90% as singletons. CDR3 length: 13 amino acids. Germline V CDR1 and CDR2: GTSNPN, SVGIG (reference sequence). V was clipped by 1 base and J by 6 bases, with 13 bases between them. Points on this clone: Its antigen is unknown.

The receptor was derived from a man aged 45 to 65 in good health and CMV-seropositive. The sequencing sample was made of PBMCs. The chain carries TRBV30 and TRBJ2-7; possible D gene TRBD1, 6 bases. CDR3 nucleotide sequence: TGTGCCTGGAGTGCCAGGGGCCCCGCCGAGCAGTACGTC. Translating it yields CAWSARGPAEQYV.